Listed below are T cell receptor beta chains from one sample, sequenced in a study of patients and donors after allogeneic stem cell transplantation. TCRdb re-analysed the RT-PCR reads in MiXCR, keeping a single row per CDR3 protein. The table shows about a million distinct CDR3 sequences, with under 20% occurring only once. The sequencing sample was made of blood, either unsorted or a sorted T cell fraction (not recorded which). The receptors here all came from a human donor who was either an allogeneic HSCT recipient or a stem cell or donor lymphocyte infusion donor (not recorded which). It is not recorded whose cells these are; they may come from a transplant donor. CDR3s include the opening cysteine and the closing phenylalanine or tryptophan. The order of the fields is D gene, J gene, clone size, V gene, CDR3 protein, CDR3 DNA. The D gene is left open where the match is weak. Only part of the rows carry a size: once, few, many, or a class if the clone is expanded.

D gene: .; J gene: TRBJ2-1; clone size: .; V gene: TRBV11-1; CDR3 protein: CASSFEGRNEQFF; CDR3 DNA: TGTGCCAGCAGCTTTGAGGGGAGGAATGAGCAGTTCTTC
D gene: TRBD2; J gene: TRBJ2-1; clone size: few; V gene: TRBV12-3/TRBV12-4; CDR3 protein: CASSLGTSAIEQFF; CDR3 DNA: TGTGCCAGCAGTCTGGGGACTAGCGCGATTGAGCAGTTCTTC
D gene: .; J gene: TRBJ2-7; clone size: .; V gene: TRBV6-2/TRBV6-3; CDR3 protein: CASSYTGHPGAEQYF; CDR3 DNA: TGTGCCAGCAGTTACACGGGACATCCGGGGGCCGAGCAGTACTTC
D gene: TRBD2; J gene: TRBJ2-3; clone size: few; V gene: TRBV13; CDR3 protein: CASSPQREGLGDTQYF; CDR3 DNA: TGTGCCAGCAGCCCCCAGCGGGAGGGCCTTGGAGATACGCAGTATTTT
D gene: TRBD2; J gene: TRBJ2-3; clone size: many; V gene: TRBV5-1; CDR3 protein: CASSPGLATDTQYF; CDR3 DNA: TGTGCCAGCAGCCCCGGACTAGCGACAGATACGCAGTATTTT
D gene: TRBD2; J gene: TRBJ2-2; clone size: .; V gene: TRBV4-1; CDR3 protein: CASSQERGGSDTGELFF; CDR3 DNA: TGCGCCAGCAGCCAAGAGCGGGGAGGGTCCGACACCGGGGAGCTGTTTTTT
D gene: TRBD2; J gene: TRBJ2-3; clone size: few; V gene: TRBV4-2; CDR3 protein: CASSQEAFLYGRYTDTQYF; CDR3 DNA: TGTGCCAGCAGCCAAGAGGCTTTCCTGTACGGGAGGTATACAGATACGCAGTATTTT
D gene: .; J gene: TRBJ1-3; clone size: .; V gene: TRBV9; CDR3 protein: CASSEGTTGNTIYF; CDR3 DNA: TGTGCCAGCAGCGAGGGGACTACTGGAAACACCATATATTTT
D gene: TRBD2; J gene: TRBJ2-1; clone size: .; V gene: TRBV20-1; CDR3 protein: CSSRGGYNEQFF; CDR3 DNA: TGCAGTTCTCGCGGGGGCTACAATGAGCAGTTCTTC
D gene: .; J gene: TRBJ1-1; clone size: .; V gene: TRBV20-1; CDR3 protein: CSARNGAGQNTEAFF; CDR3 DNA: TGCAGTGCTAGAAATGGGGCAGGGCAGAACACTGAAGCTTTCTTT